Shown below are 31 T cell receptor beta chains from a single sample sequenced in a study of identical twins. In TCRdb, the 5' RACE reads were re-called with MiXCR into one record per CDR3 protein. The table lists approximately 490,000 distinct CDR3 sequences, more than 20% of them singletons. This sample was also put to use in a study of yellow fever vaccine responses in identical twins.

The sample comprised CD4+ T cells sorted from blood. All receptors derive from a woman aged 18 to 35 in good health.

This clonotype was seen a few times. The V call is TRBV18, the J call TRBJ2-7; 9 positions agree with TRBD1. The CDR3 contains 13 residues. The junction had 6 bases not matched to a gene; V was cut back by 9 bases and J by 3 bases. Germline assignment: CDR1 KGHSH and CDR2 LQKENI. CDR3 in amino acids: CARPDRGFYEQYF. The CDR3 DNA follows: TGTGCCAGACCGGACAGGGGATTCTACGAGCAGTACTTC.

This clonotype showed up just a few times. This chain joins TRBV10-3 and TRBJ2-3; possibly TRBD2 for D (5 bases). CDR1 and CDR2 from the germline V gene are ENHRY and SYGVKD. The CDR3 runs 13 residues. V was shortened by 10 bases and J by 2 bases, with 13 bases between the two germline ends. In DNA, the CDR3 is TGTGCCACGAACCCCGGGATCACAGATACGCAGTATTTT. This translates into CATNPGITDTQYF.

V usage is TRBV11-2 and J usage is TRBJ1-1, with D possibly matching TRBD1 (5 bases). The CDR3 runs 12 residues. The ends were cut back, 5 bases at V and 9 bases at J, with 13 bases in the middle. Germline CDR1 is SGHAT and CDR2 is FQNNGV. The CDR3 loop reads CASSPRDGQAFF. The DNA for the CDR3 is TGTGCCAGCAGCCCACGGGACGGACAAGCTTTCTTT.

This clonotype was seen a few times. The chain couples TRBV6-2 or TRBV6-3 to TRBJ2-7; 14 bases line up with TRBD2. The germline V gene encodes CDR1 MNHEY and CDR2 SVGEGT. V lost 4 bases and J lost 5; bases outside the gene matches: 4. The CDR3 sequence is 15 residues long. CDR3 region: CASSLLTSGRDEQYF. CDR3 nucleotide sequence: TGTGCCAGCAGTTTACTGACTAGCGGGAGGGACGAGCAGTACTTC.

In this sample, this clonotype turned up a few times. V and J are TRBV12-3 or TRBV12-4 and TRBJ2-1, with 13 bases that match TRBD2. The CDR3 has 16 amino acids. Germline trimming cut 6 bases from V and 5 bases from J; bases unmatched to any gene: 7. CDR3 sequence (DNA): TGTGCCAGCAGCCCAGGACTAGCGGGGGCCCACAATGAGCAGTTCTTC. Amino acid sequence: CASSPGLAGAHNEQFF.

The rearrangement uses TRBV3-1 and TRBJ2-1; D is undetermined. The germline gives CDR1 LGHDT, CDR2 YNNKEL (reference sequence). The V end was cut by 0 bases, the J end by 0 bases, with 12 bases between. The CDR3 runs to 17 residues. CDR3 bases: TGTGCCAGCAGCCAAGATCCGGCCAGGATCTCCTACAATGAGCAGTTCTTC. Protein sequence: CASSQDPARISYNEQFF.

The rearrangement joins TRBV10-3 to TRBJ2-7, with 13 bases fitting TRBD2. The CDR3 covers 19 residues. Unmatched junction bases numbered 16, after V lost 8 bases and J lost 0 bases. From germline, CDR1 is ENHRY and CDR2 SYGVKD. CDR3 sequence (DNA): TGTGCCATCCCCCGCACTAGCGGGAGGGCTCTCTATAACTCCTACGAGCAGTACTTC. Its protein is CAIPRTSGRALYNSYEQYF.

The J gene is TRBJ1-4, the V gene TRBV12-3 or TRBV12-4; a possible D gene is TRBD1 (6 bases). The length of the CDR3 is 13 residues. V lost 4 bases and J 4 bases, leaving 7 bases between the germline ends. CDR3 DNA: TGTGCCAGCAGTTCGGACAGTAATGAAAAACTGTTTTTT. It specifies CASSSDSNEKLFF.

This clonotype occurred a few times. The chain recombines TRBV7-9 with TRBJ2-1; D is unclear. The V end lost 1 base, the J end lost 8 bases, and 6 bases lay between the germline ends. CDR1 is SEHNR and CDR2 is FQNEAQ in the germline V gene (reference sequence). The CDR3 length is 12 residues. The CDR3 protein is CASSLVHHEQFF. The CDR3 coding sequence is TGTGCCAGCAGCTTAGTTCACCATGAGCAGTTCTTC.

This clonotype came up a few times. As DNA, the CDR3 is TGTGCCAGCAGTGAAACCGGGACTAGCGTATCCTACAATGAGCAGTTCTTC. This translates into CASSETGTSVSYNEQFF. The chain couples TRBV25-1 to TRBJ2-1, with 10 bases fitting TRBD2. Germline V lookup: CDR1 MGHDK, CDR2 SYGVNS. This CDR3 has 17 residues. V lost 2 bases, J lost 1 base, and 5 bases stayed unmatched.

The chain couples TRBV15 to TRBJ2-3, with D possibly matching TRBD1 (5 bases). Germline V gene sequence: CDR1 LNHNV, CDR2 YYDKDF (reference sequence). The V gene lost 9 bases and the J gene lost 0 bases, with 13 bases spanning the gap. The CDR3 runs 14 residues. CDR3 sequence (DNA): TGTGCCACGGGGCGGCAGGAGAGCACAGATACGCAGTATTTT. This gives the protein CATGRQESTDTQYF. The full variable domain, with the rest looked up from reference TRBV15 and TRBJ2-3, is DAMVIQNPRYQVTQFGKPVTLSCSQTLNHNVMYWYQQKSSQAPKLLFHYYDKDFNNEADTPDNFQSRRPNTSFCFLDIRSPGLGDTAMYLCATGRQESTDTQYFGPGTRLTVL.

This rearrangement joins TRBV3-1 to TRBJ2-6; TRBD1 matches at 8 bases. This CDR3 has 15 amino acids. Trimming took 4 bases from V and 5 from J; bases not matched to a gene: 4. Germline V gene data show CDR1 as LGHDT and CDR2 as YNNKEL (reference sequence). For the CDR3, the DNA is TGTGCCAGCAGCCCCCGACAGGGGCGGGCCAACGTCCTGACTTTC. It encodes CASSPRQGRANVLTF. Together with reference TRBV3-1 and TRBJ2-6, the CDR3 gives the full variable domain: DTAVSQTPKYLVTQMGNDKSIKCEQNLGHDTMYWYKQDSKKFLKIMFSYNNKELIINETVPNRFSPKSPDKAHLNLHINSLELGDSAVYFCASSPRQGRANVLTFGAGSRLTVL.

V usage is TRBV15 and J usage is TRBJ2-2; a possible D gene is TRBD2 (5 bases). V lost 1 base to trimming and J lost 8 bases, with 14 bases between them. CDR1 LNHNV and CDR2 YYDKDF come from the germline V gene (reference sequence). This CDR3 region has 15 residues. CDR3 sequence reads: CATSRVVTEGGELFF. DNA for the CDR3: TGTGCCACCAGCAGAGTGGTCACAGAGGGTGGGGAGCTGTTTTTT.

The J gene is TRBJ2-7, the V gene TRBV10-2; 8 bases line up with TRBD2. CDR3 length equals 17 residues. The trim removed 3 bases at V and 3 bases at J, leaving 13 bases unmatched. The V gene's germline CDR1 is WSHSY and CDR2 SAAADI. In DNA, the CDR3 is TGCGCCAGCAGTGATCCCCATCAGGGGCGGGGGGTCTACGAGCAGTACGTC. It is translated as CASSDPHQGRGVYEQYV.

The chain uses TRBV12-3 or TRBV12-4 and TRBJ1-6, with 9 bases identical to TRBD1. CDR3 size: 14 residues. The V gene end was trimmed by 3 bases and the J gene end by 8 bases; junction bases not matched to a gene: 2. The CDR3 nucleotides are TGTGCCAGCAGTTTGGGGACAGGGTATTCACCCCTCCACTTT. It is translated as CASSLGTGYSPLHF.

This chain joins TRBV5-5 and TRBJ1-6, with D unclear. With 0 bases removed from V and 5 bases from J, the gap between germline ends came to 6 bases. Germline loops: CDR1 SGHKS, CDR2 YYEKEE (reference sequence). The CDR3 has 14 amino acids. The CDR3 protein is CASSLGLDNSPLHF. The CDR3 DNA reads as TGTGCCAGCAGCTTGGGACTTGATAATTCACCCCTCCACTTT.

This sequence joins TRBV24-1 and TRBJ2-1; TRBD2 might be the D (5 bases). In germline, CDR1 is KGHDR, CDR2 SFDVKD. The CDR3 spans 16 residues. Trimming took 4 bases from V and 7 from J, leaving 19 bases between them. The DNA for the CDR3 is TGTGCCACCAGTGACCCTAGCCCGAGGGCCGTTAATGAGCAGTTCTTC. Amino acid sequence: CATSDPSPRAVNEQFF.

The chain joins TRBV24-1 to TRBJ2-7, with D perhaps matching TRBD1 or TRBD2 (5 bases each). The CDR3 contains 17 residues. The ends were cut back, 2 bases at V and 2 bases at J, with 18 bases in the middle. Germline V gives CDR1 KGHDR, CDR2 SFDVKD. The CDR3 spells CATSDSKARDGTYEQYF. For the CDR3, the DNA is TGTGCCACCAGTGATTCAAAGGCCCGGGACGGTACCTACGAGCAGTACTTC.

The genes are TRBV2 and TRBJ2-5; 8 bases are a match to TRBD1. CDR1 and CDR2 (germline): SNHLY, FYNNEI. The junction had 8 bases not matched to a gene; V was cut back by 6 bases and J by 2 bases. The CDR3 totals 15 residues. CDR3 bases: TGTGCCAGCAGCCCCGACAGGGGAAAACAAGAGACCCAGTACTTC. It translates to CASSPDRGKQETQYF. Combining the CDR3 with reference TRBV2 and TRBJ2-5 gives the whole variable domain EPEVTQTPSHQVTQMGQEVILRCVPISNHLYFYWYRQILGQKVEFLVSFYNNEISEKSEIFDDQFSVERPDGSNFTLKIRSTKLEDSAMYFCASSPDRGKQETQYFGPGTRLLVL.

This clonotype was seen a handful of times. The chain carries TRBV7-6 and TRBJ2-5; D gene unclear. This CDR3 is 13 amino acids long. The V and J ends lost 3 bases and 5 bases respectively, with 10 bases between them. Germline lookup yields CDR1 SGHVS and CDR2 FNYEAQ. CDR3 sequence (DNA): TGTGCCAGCAGCTTCGGCGCAAAGGAGACCCAGTACTTC. Amino acids: CASSFGAKETQYF.

In this sample, this clonotype turned up a few times. This chain links TRBV18 with TRBJ1-1; the D is unclear. Germline V gene lookup returns CDR1 KGHSH and CDR2 LQKENI. V was trimmed by 2 bases and J by 5 bases, leaving 9 bases between them. This CDR3 region has 13 residues. DNA of the CDR3: TGTGCCAGCTCACCAGACTGGATTACTGAAGCTTTCTTT. Its protein product is CASSPDWITEAFF.

This clonotype was seen once. The V and J genes are TRBV20-1 and TRBJ2-2; D is unclear. In germline, CDR1 is DFQATT, CDR2 SNEGSKA (reference sequence). The CDR3 covers 14 residues. CDR3: CGAGQYSNTGELFF. In DNA form, the CDR3 reads TGCGGAGCTGGCCAGTATTCGAACACCGGGGAGCTGTTTTTT.

In this sample, this clonotype turned up a few times. The chain has TRBV7-9 and TRBJ1-1; 7 positions match TRBD1. The CDR3 length is 12 residues. Germline V gene lookup returns CDR1 SEHNR and CDR2 FQNEAQ (reference sequence). V lost 3 bases to trimming and J lost 7 bases; unmatched junction nucleotides: 2. The chain's CDR3 is CASSLGTVEAFF. The CDR3 DNA sequence: TGTGCCAGCAGCTTGGGGACAGTTGAAGCTTTCTTT.

The chain recombines TRBV2 with TRBJ1-6, with D possibly TRBD1 on 6 matching bases. Between the trimmed V and J ends, which lost 3 bases and 14 bases, there was a span of 8 bases. CDR3 size: 11 residues. The germline V gene encodes CDR1 SNHLY and CDR2 FYNNEI. CDR3 nucleotides: TGTGCCAGCAGTGAGGACAGATCCCTCCACTTT. Encoded protein: CASSEDRSLHF.

The rearrangement links TRBV11-2 to TRBJ2-3, with no clear D. Per the germline V gene, CDR1 is SGHAT and CDR2 is FQNNGV. The CDR3 is 12 amino acids. With 4 bases removed from V and 4 bases from J, the gap between germline ends came to 6 bases. For the CDR3, the DNA is TGTGCCAGCAGCTCCCTTTCAGATACGCAGTATTTT. As protein: CASSSLSDTQYF.

This clonotype was observed a handful of times. The DNA of the CDR3 is TGTGCCAGCAGCTTAGAAGGGGGAGTACTCTACAATGAGCAGTTCTTC. The encoded protein is CASSLEGGVLYNEQFF. The V and J genes are TRBV7-9 and TRBJ2-1; a weak D match, TRBD1 (6 bases). The length of the CDR3 is 16 residues. Germline CDR1 SEHNR, CDR2 FQNEAQ (reference sequence). V was shortened by 1 base and J by 3 bases, with 13 bases between the two germline ends.

The V and J genes are TRBV2 and TRBJ2-5, with TRBD1 as a possible D gene (5 bases). Trimming pared 1 base from V and 2 bases from J, leaving 11 bases between. CDR1 and CDR2 from the germline V gene are SNHLY and FYNNEI. The CDR3 has 15 residues. The chain's CDR3 is CASSEVRTNQETQYF. The CDR3 bases are TGTGCCAGCAGTGAAGTGCGGACAAATCAAGAGACCCAGTACTTC.

The V gene is TRBV6-1, the J gene TRBJ1-6, with 7 bases identical to TRBD1. This CDR3 is 15 amino acids long. V trimming: 3 bases; J trimming: 10 bases; junction bases outside the gene matches: 9. In germline, CDR1 is MNHNS, CDR2 SASEGT. The CDR3 nucleotides read TGTGCCAGCAGTGATGGGACAGCCCTTGGGTCACCCCTCCACTTT. Protein sequence: CASSDGTALGSPLHF.

This clonotype occurred once. V gene TRBV10-1 combines with J gene TRBJ2-4, with 7 bases matching TRBD1. The germline V gene has CDR1 WNHNN and CDR2 SYGVQD (reference sequence). The CDR3 totals 14 residues. The ends lost 3 bases at V and 9 bases at J; junction bases unmatched: 8. The CDR3 is CASSDRQGVGIQYF. CDR3 nucleotides: TGCGCCAGCAGTGACCGACAGGGTGTGGGCATTCAGTACTTC.

The V and J genes are TRBV6-2 or TRBV6-3 and TRBJ2-1, with 11 bases aligning to TRBD2. The V segment lost 3 bases and the J segment 3 bases; nucleotides outside the gene matches: 4. This CDR3 is built from 16 residues. The germline V gene encodes CDR1 MNHEY and CDR2 SVGEGT. The CDR3 DNA follows: TGTGCCAGCAGTTATTTAGGGACTAGCGGCTACAATGAGCAGTTCTTC. Protein sequence: CASSYLGTSGYNEQFF.

The gene calls are TRBV5-8 and TRBJ1-5; D is ambiguous. Trimming cost V 1 base and J 9 bases, with 8 bases left between them. Germline CDR1 and CDR2: SGHTS and YDEGEE. The CDR3 is made up of 12 amino acids. CDR3 DNA sequence: TGTGCCAGCAGCTTGTCACTAAGGCCCCAGCATTTT. Residues: CASSLSLRPQHF.